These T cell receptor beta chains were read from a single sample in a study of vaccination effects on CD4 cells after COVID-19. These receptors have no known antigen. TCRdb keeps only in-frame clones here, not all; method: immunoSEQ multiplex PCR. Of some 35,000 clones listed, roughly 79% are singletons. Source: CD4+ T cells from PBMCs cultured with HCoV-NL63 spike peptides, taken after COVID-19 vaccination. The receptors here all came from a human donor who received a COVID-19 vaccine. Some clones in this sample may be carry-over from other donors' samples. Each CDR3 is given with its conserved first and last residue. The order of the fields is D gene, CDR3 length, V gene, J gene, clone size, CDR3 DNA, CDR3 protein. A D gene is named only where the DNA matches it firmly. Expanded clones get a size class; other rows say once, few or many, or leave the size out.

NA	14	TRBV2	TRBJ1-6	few	TGTGCCAGCAGGTGGACAGATAGCAATTCACCCCTCCACTTT	CASRWTDSNSPLHF
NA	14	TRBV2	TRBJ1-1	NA	TGTGCCAGCAGTGAATTCCGGGAGGCCAGTGAAGCTTTCTTT	CASSEFREASEAFF
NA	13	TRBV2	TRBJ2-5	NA	TGTGCCAGCGACGACAGGCCCCAAGAGACCCAGTACTTC	CASDDRPQETQYF
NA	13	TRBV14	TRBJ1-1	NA	TGTGCCAGCAGCCCCAGGGTTTTTACTGAAGCTTTCTTT	CASSPRVFTEAFF
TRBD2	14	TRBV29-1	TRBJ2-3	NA	TGCAGCGTTGTGGGGACTAGGGACCCAGATACGCAGTATTTT	CSVVGTRDPDTQYF
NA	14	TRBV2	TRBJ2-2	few	TGTGCCAGCAAGTGGCTTATCAACACCGGGGAGCTGTTTTTT	CASKWLINTGELFF
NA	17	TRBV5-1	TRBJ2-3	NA	TGCGCCAGCAGCCCTACCTACGGGACAACCCGCACAGATACGCAGTATTTT	CASSPTYGTTRTDTQYF
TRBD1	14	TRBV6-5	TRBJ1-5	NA	TGTGCCAGCAGAGCGGACAGGGACGCTCAGCCCCAGCATTTT	CASRADRDAQPQHF
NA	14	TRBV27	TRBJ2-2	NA	TGTGCCAGCATCGACAGGTCGCCACCCGGGGAGCTGTTTTTT	CASIDRSPPGELFF
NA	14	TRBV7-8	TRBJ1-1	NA	TGTGCCAGCAGCTTAGTGGGAATGAACACTGAAGCTTTCTTT	CASSLVGMNTEAFF
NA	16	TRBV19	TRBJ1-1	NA	TGTGCCAGTACTCGTAGGGGGGATCATCTGAACACTGAAGCTTTCTTT	CASTRRGDHLNTEAFF
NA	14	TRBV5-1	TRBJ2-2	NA	TGCGCCAGCAGCCCCGGGACTTCGACCGGGGAGCTGTTTTTT	CASSPGTSTGELFF
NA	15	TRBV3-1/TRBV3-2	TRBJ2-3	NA	TGTGCCAGCAGCCAAGATCCGCTAGCCGGGGGTACGCAGTATTTT	CASSQDPLAGGTQYF
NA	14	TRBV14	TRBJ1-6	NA	TGTGCCAGCAGCCAAGAAGACTATTATTCACCCCTCCACTTT	CASSQEDYYSPLHF
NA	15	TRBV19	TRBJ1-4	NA	TGTGCCAGTAGTCTTAGGGGGATGCAGCGAGAAAAACTGTTTTTT	CASSLRGMQREKLFF
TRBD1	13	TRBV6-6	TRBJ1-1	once	TGTGCCAGCACAATACAGGGGGACACTGAAGCTTTCTTT	CASTIQGDTEAFF
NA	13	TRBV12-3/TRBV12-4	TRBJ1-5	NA	TGTGCCAGCAGCATCACGCAGGATCAGCCCCAGCATTTT	CASSITQDQPQHF
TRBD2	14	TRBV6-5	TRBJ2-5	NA	TGTGCCAGCAGTCGGACTAGAGGTCGAGAGACCCAGTACTTC	CASSRTRGRETQYF
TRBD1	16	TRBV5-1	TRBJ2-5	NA	TGCGCCAGCCGACTCGGGACAGGGGGACTCCAAGAGACCCAGTACTTC	CASRLGTGGLQETQYF
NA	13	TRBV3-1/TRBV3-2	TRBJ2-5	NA	TGTGCCAGCAGCCAGGCAGGTCAAGAGACCCAGTACTTC	CASSQAGQETQYF
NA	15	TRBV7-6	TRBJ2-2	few	TGTGCCAGCAGCTCTCAGAGTGGAGGGACCGGGGAGCTGTTTTTT	CASSSQSGGTGELFF
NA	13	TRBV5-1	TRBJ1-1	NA	TGCGCCAGCAGCTTGGAGCCCCCGAGGAGGACTTTCTTT	CASSLEPPRRTFF
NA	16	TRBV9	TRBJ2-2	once	TGTGCCAGCAGCGTAGGTCGGGGGCGCTACACCGGGGAGCTGTTTTTT	CASSVGRGRYTGELFF
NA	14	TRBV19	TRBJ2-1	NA	TGTGCCAGTAGGGGGACCCTCACGGGCGATGAGCAGTTCTTC	CASRGTLTGDEQFF
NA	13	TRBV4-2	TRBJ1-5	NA	TGTGCCAGCAGCCCGGACCTAAATCAGCCCCAGCATTTT	CASSPDLNQPQHF
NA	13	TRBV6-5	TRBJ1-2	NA	TGTGCCAGCAGGGAGACGGAATACTATGGCTACACCTTC	CASRETEYYGYTF
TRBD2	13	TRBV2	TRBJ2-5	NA	TGTGCCAGCAGTGGGGAGGGTCTCGAGACCCAGTACTTC	CASSGEGLETQYF
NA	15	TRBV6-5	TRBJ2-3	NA	TGTGCCAGCAGTTACTCCGGTAGCGAGACAGATACGCAGTATTTT	CASSYSGSETDTQYF
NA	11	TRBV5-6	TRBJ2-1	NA	TGTGCCAGCAGCTTGTACTATGAGCAGTTCTTC	CASSLYYEQFF
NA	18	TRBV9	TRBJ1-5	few	TGTGCCAGCAGCGTGATAAGGTGGGATAGCGGTGGCAATCAGCCCCAGCATTTT	CASSVIRWDSGGNQPQHF
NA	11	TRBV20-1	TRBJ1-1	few	TGCAGTGTTTCCGAAGGGTCAATAGCTTTCTTT	CSVSEGSIAFF
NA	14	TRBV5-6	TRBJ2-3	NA	TGTGCCAGCAGCTTGGGAGGGCCCACAGATACGCAGTATTTT	CASSLGGPTDTQYF
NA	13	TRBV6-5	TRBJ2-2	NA	TGTGCCAGCAGTTACGCGAACACCGGGGAGCTGTTTTTT	CASSYANTGELFF
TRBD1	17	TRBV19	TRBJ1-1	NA	TGTGCCAGTAGTATTCCGACCGGTGACAGGGAGAACACTGAAGCTTTCTTT	CASSIPTGDRENTEAFF
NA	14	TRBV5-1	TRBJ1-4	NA	TGCGCCAGCAGCTTAGCCCCAACTAATGAAAAACTGTTTTTT	CASSLAPTNEKLFF
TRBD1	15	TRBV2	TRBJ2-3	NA	TGTGCCAGCACCTCGTCAGGGGGCCCCACAGATACGCAGTATTTT	CASTSSGGPTDTQYF
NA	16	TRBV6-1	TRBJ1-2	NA	TGTGCCAGCAGTGGGGGCCCGGGGGCGGCTAACTATGGCTACACCTTC	CASSGGPGAANYGYTF
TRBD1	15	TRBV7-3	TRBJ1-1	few	TGTGCCAGCAGCTTGGACAGGTCTGAGAACACTGAAGCTTTCTTT	CASSLDRSENTEAFF
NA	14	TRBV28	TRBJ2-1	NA	TGTGCCAGCAGTTTGACAGGAACCTACAATGAGCAGTTCTTC	CASSLTGTYNEQFF
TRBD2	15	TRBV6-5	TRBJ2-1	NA	TGTGCCAGCAGTCCGACTAGCGGGGGGCCGAATGAGCAGTTCTTC	CASSPTSGGPNEQFF
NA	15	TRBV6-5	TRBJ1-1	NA	TGTGCCAGCAGTCGGGGAGATAGGATGAACACTGAAGCTTTCTTT	CASSRGDRMNTEAFF
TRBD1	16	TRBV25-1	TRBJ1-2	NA	TGTGCCAGCAGTGAATTAGGGGGACAGGGGGCTTGGGGCTACACCTTC	CASSELGGQGAWGYTF
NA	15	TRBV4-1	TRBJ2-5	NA	TGCGCCAGCAGCCAAGGGGACCTTGAAAGGGAGACCCAGTACTTC	CASSQGDLERETQYF
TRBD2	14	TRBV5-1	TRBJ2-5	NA	TGCGCCACCAGGAGACTAGCGGTCGAAGAGACCCAGTACTTC	CATRRLAVEETQYF
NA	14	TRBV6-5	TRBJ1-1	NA	TGTGCCAGCAGTTACTCGGCAGGGAAGGCTGAAGCTTTCTTT	CASSYSAGKAEAFF
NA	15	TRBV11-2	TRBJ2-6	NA	TGTGCCAGCAGCCCCCGACGATCTGGGGCCAACGTCCTGACTTTC	CASSPRRSGANVLTF
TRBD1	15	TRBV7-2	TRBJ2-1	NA	TGTGCCAGCAGCTTACAGGCAGGGGGCCACAATGAGCAGTTCTTC	CASSLQAGGHNEQFF
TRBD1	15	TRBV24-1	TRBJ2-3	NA	TGTGCCACCAGTGATTTCGACAGGGGGCTAGATACGCAGTATTTT	CATSDFDRGLDTQYF
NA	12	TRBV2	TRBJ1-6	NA	TGTGCCAGCAGGTTATATAATTCACCCCTCCACTTT	CASRLYNSPLHF
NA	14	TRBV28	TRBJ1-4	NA	TGTGCCAGCCTGGACCGGCCGACTAATGAAAAACTGTTTTTT	CASLDRPTNEKLFF
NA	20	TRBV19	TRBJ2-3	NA	TGTGCCAGTAGTATCTTTTCTGTCGGGGAGCACCTTCGCGACACAGATACGCAGTATTTT	CASSIFSVGEHLRDTDTQYF
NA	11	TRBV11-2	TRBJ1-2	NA	TGTGCCAGCAGCTTAGGGCGTGGCTACACCTTC	CASSLGRGYTF
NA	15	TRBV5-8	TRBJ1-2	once	TGTGCCAGCACACATACAGCGACAGCGGACTATGGCTACACCTTC	CASTHTATADYGYTF